The entry below gives a single T cell receptor beta chain sequence along with its context. The PCR made use of 60 Vbeta and 13 Jbeta primers. Assay: immunoSEQ multiplex PCR; the TCRdb copy retains only in-frame clones and omits some. The data show about 180,000 clones, with 75% to 85% seen just once and 6% to 7.5% held by the top ten. These data are taken from a study of cytomegalovirus exposure and HLA in healthy donors. This clonotype was obtained from a young man in good health and CMV-seropositive. Source material: PBMCs.

Written as DNA, the CDR3 is TGTGCCAGCGGATTACCGGGACAAGGGATCCCAGATACGCAGTATTTT. Translating gives CASGLPGQGIPDTQYF. The chain couples TRBV7-9 to TRBJ2-3, with D perhaps matching TRBD1 (6 bases). This CDR3 contains 16 residues. CDR1 SEHNR and CDR2 FQNEAQ come from the germline V gene (reference sequence). V lost 8 bases and J lost 4, with 22 bases in between.